This TCR beta chain was observed in a study of T cell changes during pregnancy in multiple sclerosis. Clones were read by immunoSEQ multiplex PCR, and TCRdb kept only the in-frame ones, dropping some. The sample carries tens of thousands of clones, 75% to 95% recorded once. V lost 0 bases to trimming and J lost 2 bases; unmatched junction nucleotides: 4. The CDR3 length is 15 residues. Germline-derived CDR1 and CDR2 are SGHDT and YYEEEE. The receptor comes from a female donor in good health, enrolled as a control in a pregnancy study. V is TRBV5-6 and J is TRBJ2-7; TRBD1 matches 8 bases. The sample in question was CD4+ T cells from peripheral blood mononuclear cells, obtained in the third trimester of pregnancy. CDR3 coding DNA: TGTGCCAGCAGCTTGGGGACAGGGCTTGCCTACGAGCAGTACTTC. It encodes CASSLGTGLAYEQYF.